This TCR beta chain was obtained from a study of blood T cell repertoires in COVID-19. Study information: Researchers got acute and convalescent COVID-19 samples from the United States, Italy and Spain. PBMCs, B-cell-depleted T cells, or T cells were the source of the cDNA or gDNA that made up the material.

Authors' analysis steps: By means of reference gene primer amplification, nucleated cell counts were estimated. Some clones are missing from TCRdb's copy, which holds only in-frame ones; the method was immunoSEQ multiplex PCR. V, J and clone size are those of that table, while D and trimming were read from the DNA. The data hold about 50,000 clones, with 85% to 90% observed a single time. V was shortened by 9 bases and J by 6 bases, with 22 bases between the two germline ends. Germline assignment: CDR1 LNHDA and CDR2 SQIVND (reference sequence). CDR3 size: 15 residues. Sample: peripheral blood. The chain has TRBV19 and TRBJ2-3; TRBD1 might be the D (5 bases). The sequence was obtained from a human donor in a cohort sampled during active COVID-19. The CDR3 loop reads CASSLQGSQSDTQYF. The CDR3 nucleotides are TGTGCCAGCTCTCTCCAGGGTTCCCAGTCGGATACGCAGTATTTT.